This T cell receptor (beta chain) was captured by sequencing in a study of blood T cell repertoires in COVID-19. At the level of the study: In each case, the material was cDNA or gDNA derived from T cells, B-cell-depleted T cells, or PBMCs.

Some clones are missing from TCRdb's copy, which holds only in-frame ones; the method was immunoSEQ multiplex PCR. Found here are approximately 240,000 clones, approximately 83% of them singletons; the top ten hold 1.3%. Germline V gene data show CDR1 as MNHEY and CDR2 as SMNVEV (reference sequence). The CDR3 spans 13 residues. Between the trimmed V and J ends, which lost 7 bases and 6 bases, there was a span of 13 bases. Followed longitudinally, the Seattle patients had been enrolled during active infection. Sample: peripheral blood. This chain links TRBV27 with TRBJ2-1; D not certain. This receptor was identified in a woman in her thirties with COVID-19, enrolled during active disease. The CDR3 bases are TGTGCCAGCACCCTGCGGAGAGGCAATGAGCAGTTCTTC. Its translation: CASTLRRGNEQFF.